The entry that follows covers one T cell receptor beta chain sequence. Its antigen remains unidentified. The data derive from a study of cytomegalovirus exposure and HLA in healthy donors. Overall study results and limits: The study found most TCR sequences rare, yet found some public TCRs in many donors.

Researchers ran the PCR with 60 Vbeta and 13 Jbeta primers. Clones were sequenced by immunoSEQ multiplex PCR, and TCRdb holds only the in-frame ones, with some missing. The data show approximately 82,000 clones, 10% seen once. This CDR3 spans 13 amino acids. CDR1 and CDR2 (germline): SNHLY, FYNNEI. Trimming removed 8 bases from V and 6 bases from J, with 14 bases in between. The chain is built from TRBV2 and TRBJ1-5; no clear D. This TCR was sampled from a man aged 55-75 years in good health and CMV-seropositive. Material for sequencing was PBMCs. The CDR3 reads CASRRSGGQPQHF. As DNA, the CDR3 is TGTGCCAGCCGGCGGTCGGGAGGTCAGCCCCAGCATTTT.